This TCR beta chain was found in a study of identical twins. A universal primer site was incorporated via template switching, and the cDNA contained unique molecular identifiers. From the 5' RACE reads, TCRdb called clonotypes with MiXCR, one entry per CDR3 protein. Among roughly 700,000 distinct CDR3 sequences listed, 8.5% to 9% were seen once. General study findings and limits: Because invariant MAIT and iNKT cells could be present, zero-insertion analyses could be partly confounded.

This clonotype turned up a few times. The antigen is undetermined. The data were also submitted as part of a second study, on yellow fever vaccine responses in identical twins.

The TCR was taken from a woman aged 18-29 years in good health. The source material was PBMCs.

As DNA, the CDR3 is TGCGCCAGCAGCTTATCCAGGGTTGACCCACGTGATACGCAGTATTTT. Protein: CASSLSRVDPRDTQYF. The V call is TRBV5-1, the J call TRBJ2-3, with D possibly TRBD1 on 5 matching bases. Trimming left V 2 bases short and J 6 bases short, with 19 bases between. Germline V gene sequence: CDR1 SGHRS, CDR2 YFSETQ. The CDR3 runs 16 residues.